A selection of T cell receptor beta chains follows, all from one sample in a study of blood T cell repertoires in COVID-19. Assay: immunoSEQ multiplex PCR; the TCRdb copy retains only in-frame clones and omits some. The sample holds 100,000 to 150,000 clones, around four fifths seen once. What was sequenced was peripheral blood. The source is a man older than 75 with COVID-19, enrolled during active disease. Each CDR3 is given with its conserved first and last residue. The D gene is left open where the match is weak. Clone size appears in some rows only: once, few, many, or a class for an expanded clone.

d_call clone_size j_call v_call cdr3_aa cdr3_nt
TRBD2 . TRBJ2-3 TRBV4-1 CASSQGLAETSTDTQYF TGCGCCAGCAGCCAAGGGCTAGCGGAGACTAGCACAGATACGCAGTATTTT
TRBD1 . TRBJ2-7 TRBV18 CASSLGGQGIYEQYF TGTGCCAGCTCATTGGGGGGACAGGGAATATACGAGCAGTACTTC
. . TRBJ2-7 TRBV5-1 CASSATGFPYEQYF TGCGCCAGCAGCGCTACAGGGTTCCCCTACGAGCAGTACTTC
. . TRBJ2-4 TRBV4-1 CASSQGVPSGAAKNIQYF TGCGCCAGCAGCCAAGGGGTCCCAAGTGGGGCGGCCAAAAACATTCAGTACTTC
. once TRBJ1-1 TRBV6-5 CASSYSTTGDEAFF TGTGCCAGCAGTTACTCTACAACGGGGGATGAAGCTTTCTTT
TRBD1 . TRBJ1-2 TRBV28 CASSPGRGPLGGYTF TGTGCCAGCAGCCCCGGCAGGGGGCCCCTGGGAGGCTACACCTTC
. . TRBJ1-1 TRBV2 CASSDWGVTEAFF TGTGCCAGCAGTGATTGGGGAGTCACTGAAGCTTTCTTT
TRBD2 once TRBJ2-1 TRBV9 CASSVEATSGYNEQFF TGTGCCAGCAGCGTAGAAGCCACTAGCGGCTACAATGAGCAGTTCTTC
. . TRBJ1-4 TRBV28 CASSPLIPFGEKLFF TGTGCCAGCAGCCCACTTATACCATTCGGGGAAAAACTGTTTTTT
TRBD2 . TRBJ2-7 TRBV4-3 CASSQEASGSYEQYF TGCGCCAGCAGCCAAGAGGCTAGCGGGAGCTACGAGCAGTACTTC
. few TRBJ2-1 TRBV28 CASSFGTAYNEQFF TGTGCCAGCAGTTTCGGAACAGCCTACAATGAGCAGTTCTTC
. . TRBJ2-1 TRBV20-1 CSAQRYNEQFF TGCAGTGCGCAGAGGTACAATGAGCAGTTCTTC
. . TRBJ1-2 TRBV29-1 CSVEGGTRVSGYTF TGCAGCGTTGAAGGCGGAACACGCGTATCCGGCTACACCTTC
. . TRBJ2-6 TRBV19 CASSRGAGANVLTF TGTGCCAGTAGCAGGGGGGCTGGGGCCAACGTCCTGACTTTC
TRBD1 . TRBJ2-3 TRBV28 CASSPGQGKTDTQYF TGTGCCAGCAGTCCGGGACAGGGGAAGACAGATACGCAGTATTTT
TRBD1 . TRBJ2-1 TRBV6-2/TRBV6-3 CASSTDRGSSGPSYNEQFF TGTGCCAGCAGCACGGACAGGGGATCCAGCGGGCCCTCCTACAATGAGCAGTTCTTC
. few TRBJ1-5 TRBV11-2 CASSSLRGRNQPQHF TGTGCCAGCAGCTCTTTGCGGGGTCGCAATCAGCCCCAGCATTTT
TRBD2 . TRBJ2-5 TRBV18 CASSQTSGKETQYF TGTGCCAGCTCACAGACTAGCGGTAAAGAGACCCAGTACTTC
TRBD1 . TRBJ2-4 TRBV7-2 CASSLRQGYGNIQYF TGTGCCAGCAGCTTACGACAGGGTTATGGGAACATTCAGTACTTC
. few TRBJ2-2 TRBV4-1 CASSQVGRGAGELFF TGCGCCAGCAGCCAAGTAGGGCGGGGAGCCGGGGAGCTGTTTTTT
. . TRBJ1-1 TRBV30 CAWSAWGLGYTEAFF TGTGCCTGGAGTGCTTGGGGGCTCGGGTACACTGAAGCTTTCTTT
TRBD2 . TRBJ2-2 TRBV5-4 CASSYALAGVPGELFF TGTGCCAGCAGTTACGCTCTAGCGGGAGTACCCGGGGAGCTGTTTTTT
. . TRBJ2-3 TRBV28 CASSADSTDTQYF TGTGCCAGCTCGGCGGATAGCACAGATACGCAGTATTTT
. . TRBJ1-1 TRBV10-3 CAISESHSSMNTEAFF TGTGCCATCAGTGAGTCGCACAGCTCAATGAACACTGAAGCTTTCTTT
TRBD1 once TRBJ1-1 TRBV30 CAWSAGTAEAFF TGTGCCTGGAGCGCCGGGACAGCCGAAGCTTTCTTT
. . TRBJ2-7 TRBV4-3 CASSQARTAAYEQYF TGCGCCAGCAGCCAGGCCCGGACAGCGGCCTACGAGCAGTACTTC
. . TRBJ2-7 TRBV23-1 CASSQYRGSSYEQYF TGCGCCAGCAGTCAATACCGGGGAAGCTCCTACGAGCAGTACTTC
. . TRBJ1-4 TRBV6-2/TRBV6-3 CASSYLVRVQGGSEKLFF TGTGCCAGCAGTTACCTGGTGAGGGTGCAGGGAGGAAGTGAAAAACTGTTTTTT
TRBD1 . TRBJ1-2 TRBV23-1 CASSPRDRASNYGYTF TGCGCCAGCAGTCCTCGGGACAGGGCCTCTAACTATGGCTACACCTTC
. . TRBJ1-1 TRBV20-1 CSTTPGAEAFF TGCAGTACCACCCCGGGGGCTGAAGCTTTCTTT
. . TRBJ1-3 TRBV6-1 CASSEVQGGNTIYF TGTGCCAGCAGTGAAGTCCAGGGTGGAAACACCATATATTTT
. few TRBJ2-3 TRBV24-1 CATSDSLQVPLITDTQYF TGTGCCACCAGTGATTCTTTACAGGTCCCCCTAATCACAGATACGCAGTATTTT
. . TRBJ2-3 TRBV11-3 CASSLGAGIGTDTQYF TGTGCCAGCAGCTTAGGGGCGGGAATCGGCACAGATACGCAGTATTTT
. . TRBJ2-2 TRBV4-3 CASSQDSVNTGELFF TGCGCCAGCAGCCAGGACAGCGTGAACACCGGGGAGCTGTTTTTT
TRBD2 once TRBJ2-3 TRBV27 CASSLGREEDTQYF TGTGCCAGCAGTTTAGGGCGGGAGGAAGATACGCAGTATTTT
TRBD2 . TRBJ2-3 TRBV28 CASRTSGGADTQYF TGTGCCAGCCGAACTAGCGGGGGCGCAGATACGCAGTATTTT
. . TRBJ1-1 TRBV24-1 CATSDLQILNTEAFF TGTGCCACCAGTGATTTGCAGATACTGAACACTGAAGCTTTCTTT
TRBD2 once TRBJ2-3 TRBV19 CASSLRLAGGHYSSTDTQYF TGTGCCAGTAGTCTTCGACTAGCGGGAGGACATTATTCTAGCACAGATACGCAGTATTTT
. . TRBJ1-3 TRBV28 CASSLEAGNTIYF TGTGCCAGCAGTTTAGAGGCCGGAAACACCATATATTTT
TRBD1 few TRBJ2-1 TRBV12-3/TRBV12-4 CASSLGQNNEQFF TGTGCCAGCAGTTTGGGACAGAACAATGAGCAGTTCTTC
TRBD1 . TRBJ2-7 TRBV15 CATSRGTGLGEQYF TGTGCCACCAGCAGAGGGACAGGGTTGGGTGAGCAGTACTTC
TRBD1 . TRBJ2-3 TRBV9 CASSAPGQGARGTQYF TGTGCCAGCAGCGCCCCAGGACAGGGGGCAAGAGGTACGCAGTATTTT
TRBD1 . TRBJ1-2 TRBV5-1 CASSPDRNYGYTF TGCGCCAGCAGCCCGGACAGGAACTATGGCTACACCTTC
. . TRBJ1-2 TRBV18 CASSPNRENYGYTF TGTGCCAGCTCACCGAACAGGGAGAACTATGGCTACACCTTC
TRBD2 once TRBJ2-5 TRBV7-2 CASSLSWTSGETQYF TGTGCCAGCAGCTTATCCTGGACTAGCGGAGAGACCCAGTACTTC
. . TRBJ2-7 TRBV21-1 CASSKAAGGEQYF TGTGCCAGCAGCAAAGCGGCAGGGGGGGAGCAGTACTTC
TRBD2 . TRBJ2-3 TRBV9 CASSVEGTSNTDTQYF TGTGCCAGCAGCGTAGAGGGGACTAGTAACACAGATACGCAGTATTTT
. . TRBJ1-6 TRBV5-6 CASSGYNRDNSPLHF TGTGCCAGCAGCGGATACAACAGGGATAATTCACCCCTCCACTTT
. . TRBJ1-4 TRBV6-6 CASMGLQTTNEKLFF TGTGCCAGCATGGGGCTACAAACAACTAATGAAAAACTGTTTTTT
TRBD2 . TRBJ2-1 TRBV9 CASSVRTSAYNEQFF TGTGCCAGCAGCGTTAGGACTAGCGCCTACAATGAGCAGTTCTTC
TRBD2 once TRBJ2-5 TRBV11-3 CASSLGDTSGRAETQYF TGTGCCAGCAGCTTAGGGGATACTAGCGGGAGGGCAGAGACCCAGTACTTC
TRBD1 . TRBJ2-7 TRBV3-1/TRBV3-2 CASSQDPGQPYEQYF TGTGCCAGCAGCCAAGACCCGGGACAGCCCTACGAGCAGTACTTC
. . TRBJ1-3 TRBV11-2 CASSFSQGSGNTIYF TGTGCCAGCAGCTTCTCCCAGGGGTCTGGAAACACCATATATTTT
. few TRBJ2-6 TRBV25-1 CASIGSGANVLTF TGTGCCAGCATCGGTTCTGGGGCCAACGTCCTGACTTTC
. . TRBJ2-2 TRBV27 CASRTGVINTGELFF TGTGCCAGCAGGACGGGAGTTATTAACACCGGGGAGCTGTTTTTT